This passage covers 29 T cell receptor beta chains from one sample sequenced in a study of cytomegalovirus exposure and HLA in healthy donors. A multiplex PCR was run with 60 Vbeta primers and 13 Jbeta primers. Here immunoSEQ multiplex PCR was the method, and the copy in TCRdb shows in-frame clones only, minus some. The sample contains some 170,000 clones, about four fifths of which appear only once. The sequenced material came from PBMCs. All receptors come from a woman aged 18-30 years in good health and CMV-seropositive.

The chain combines TRBV6-1 with TRBJ2-3, with no clear D. Germline CDR1 MNHNS, CDR2 SASEGT. V was shortened by 4 bases and J by 4 bases, with 12 bases between the two germline ends. This CDR3 is built from 14 residues. The CDR3 region is CASSVEKSSDTQYF. The DNA for the CDR3 is TGTGCCAGCAGTGTAGAGAAGAGCTCAGATACGCAGTATTTT.

This clone was detected only a few times. The chain couples TRBV5-1 to TRBJ1-3; TRBD1 is a possible D gene (6 bases). V lost 4 bases and J lost 0, with 11 bases in between. Germline CDR1 and CDR2: SGHRS and YFSETQ. This CDR3 spans 15 amino acids. CDR3 DNA: TGCGCCAGCAGCGCTGCAGGGGTCTCTGGAAACACCATATATTTT. Its protein product is CASSAAGVSGNTIYF. Full variable domain (rest looked up from reference TRBV5-1 and TRBJ1-3): KAGVTQTPRYLIKTRGQQVTLSCSPISGHRSVSWYQQTPGQGLQFLFEYFSETQRNKGNFPGRFSGRQFSNSRSEMNVSTLELGDSALYLCASSAAGVSGNTIYFGEGSWLTVV.

This clone was counted a few times. This chain connects TRBV7-8 to TRBJ1-1; 7 bases are a match to TRBD1. J was trimmed by 1 base and V by 1 base; bases with no gene match: 3. Germline CDR1 reads SGHVS; CDR2 reads FQNEAQ. The CDR3 runs to 15 residues. The CDR3 loop is CASSLGPGGNTEAFF. In DNA, the CDR3 is TGTGCCAGCAGCTTAGGTCCAGGGGGGAACACTGAAGCTTTCTTT.

The CDR3 region has the DNA TGTGCCAGCTCACCGACTTCGGATACGCAGTATTTT. Translation gives CASSPTSDTQYF. The genes are TRBV18 and TRBJ2-3; the D is unclear. Germline assignment: CDR1 KGHSH and CDR2 LQKENI. The CDR3 extends over 12 amino acids. V was shortened by 3 bases and J by 6 bases, with 7 bases between the two germline ends.

The chain links TRBV2 to TRBJ2-1; D is possibly TRBD1 (6 bases). Germline V gene lookup returns CDR1 SNHLY and CDR2 FYNNEI. Trimming took 9 bases from V and 8 from J, leaving 17 bases between them. The CDR3 spans 13 residues. Here the CDR3 reads CARTGTLGDEQFF. CDR3 sequence (DNA): TGTGCCAGGACAGGCACCTTAGGCGATGAGCAGTTCTTC.

This rearrangement joins TRBV4-2 to TRBJ2-5, with TRBD1 as a possible D gene (6 bases). V lost 1 base and J 2 bases, leaving 14 bases between the germline ends. The length of the CDR3 is 16 residues. Germline assignment: CDR1 LGHNA and CDR2 YNFKEQ. The CDR3 nucleotides read TGTGCCAGCAGCCAAGGTGCCCAGGGGCAACAAGAGACCCAGTACTTC. Protein product: CASSQGAQGQQETQYF.

The chain carries TRBV25-1 and TRBJ2-7; tentative D call: TRBD1 (6 bases). Germline V gene lookup returns CDR1 MGHDK and CDR2 SYGVNS. Trimming removed 6 bases from V and 7 bases from J, with 13 bases in between. CDR3 length equals 12 residues. The CDR3 sequence is CASSMGAREQYF. The DNA of the CDR3 is TGTGCCAGCAGCATGGGGGCGAGGGAGCAGTACTTC.

This clone was observed a single time. The J gene is TRBJ1-5, the V gene TRBV19; 7 nucleotides line up with TRBD1. CDR1 is LNHDA, CDR2 SQIVND, per germline (reference sequence). Unmatched junction bases numbered 5, after V lost 4 bases and J lost 5 bases. The CDR3 is 14 amino acids. The CDR3 reads CASSTRDSYQPQHF. In nucleotides, the CDR3 is TGTGCCAGTAGTACCCGGGACAGTTATCAGCCCCAGCATTTT.

The chain recombines TRBV5-6 with TRBJ2-2; D is uncertain. The CDR3 runs to 15 residues. V dropped 1 base and J dropped 2 bases, with 9 bases sitting between them. Germline V gives CDR1 SGHDT, CDR2 YYEEEE. CDR3 bases: TGTGCCAGCAGCTTGCCCTACTACAACACCGGGGAGCTGTTTTTT. Translated, it gives CASSLPYYNTGELFF.

Here the CDR3 reads CASSQHRGPGNTIYF. The CDR3 DNA reads as TGCGCCAGCAGCCAACACAGGGGGCCTGGAAACACCATATATTTT. The chain carries TRBV4-1 and TRBJ1-3, with 9 bases matching TRBD1. CDR3 length: 15 amino acids. Germline loops: CDR1 MGHRA, CDR2 YSYEKL. The V gene end was trimmed by 2 bases and the J gene end by 2 bases; junction bases not matched to a gene: 1.

The chain has TRBV5-1 and TRBJ2-6, with D tentatively TRBD2 (6 bases). The germline gives CDR1 SGHRS, CDR2 YFSETQ. The CDR3 consists of 17 residues. Trimming shortened V by 2 bases and J by 0 bases, and 12 bases separated the two germline ends. The CDR3 sequence: CASSFGTALSGANVLTF. DNA of the CDR3: TGCGCCAGCAGCTTCGGGACTGCCCTCTCTGGGGCCAACGTCCTGACTTTC. The complete variable domain, with remaining parts taken from reference TRBV5-1 and TRBJ2-6, reads KAGVTQTPRYLIKTRGQQVTLSCSPISGHRSVSWYQQTPGQGLQFLFEYFSETQRNKGNFPGRFSGRQFSNSRSEMNVSTLELGDSALYLCASSFGTALSGANVLTFGAGSRLTVL.

The chain has TRBV7-9 and TRBJ2-3; maybe TRBD2 (7 bases). V lost 4 bases and J lost 6, with 20 bases in between. The length of the CDR3 is 16 residues. Germline V CDR1 and CDR2: SEHNR, FQNEAQ (reference sequence). CDR3: CASSSLEGGGGDTQYF. The CDR3 nucleotides are TGTGCCAGCAGCTCACTGGAGGGAGGGGGAGGTGATACGCAGTATTTT.

V and J are TRBV11-2 and TRBJ2-7, with TRBD2 matching over 7 bases. The germline gives CDR1 SGHAT, CDR2 FQNNGV. The CDR3 runs to 14 residues. J gave up 6 bases and V 0 bases, and 5 bases lay outside the gene matches. CDR3 in amino acids: CASSLDWEGSEQYF. Here the CDR3 DNA reads TGTGCCAGCAGCTTAGATTGGGAGGGGAGCGAGCAGTACTTC.

The V call is TRBV6-5, the J call TRBJ2-5; 10 nucleotides line up with TRBD2. The J call may be incorrect, as the DNA end agrees better with TRBJ2-7. There are 14 residues in the CDR3. Germline-derived CDR1 and CDR2 are MNHEY and SVGAGI. The CDR3 nucleotides read TGTGCCAGCACCAAGATAGCGGGGGGCTACGAGCAGTACTTC. It encodes CASTKIAGGYEQYF.

The rearrangement joins TRBV9 to TRBJ2-1; TRBD2 aligns across 7 bases. This CDR3 region has 13 residues. Per germline, CDR1 SGDLS and CDR2 YYNGEE. V lost 0 bases and J lost 10; bases outside the gene matches: 4. CDR3 DNA sequence: TGTGCCAGCAGCGTAGTTTATAGCGGGGAGCAGTTCTTC. It codes for CASSVVYSGEQFF. The full variable domain, its missing parts supplied by reference TRBV9 and TRBJ2-1, is DSGVTQTPKHLITATGQRVTLRCSPRSGDLSVYWYQQSLDQGLQFLIQYYNGEERAKGNILERFSAQQFPDLHSELNLSSLELGDSALYFCASSVVYSGEQFFGPGTRLTVL.

This CDR3 is CASSESGDRGINEQFF. As DNA, the CDR3 is TGCGCCAGCAGTGAGTCAGGGGACAGGGGGATCAATGAGCAGTTCTTC. The chain employs TRBV10-1 and TRBJ2-1, with 11 bases that match TRBD1. Trimming took 0 bases from V and 6 from J; bases not matched to a gene: 4. Germline CDR1 reads WNHNN; CDR2 reads SYGVQD (reference sequence). The CDR3 contains 16 residues.

Details on this clone: Other DNA sequences in this specimen translate into the identical CDR3. This chain connects TRBV9 to TRBJ1-3; D is perhaps TRBD1 (6 bases). The CDR3 is 15 amino acids. Per the germline V gene, CDR1 is SGDLS and CDR2 is YYNGEE. Between the trimmed V and J ends, which lost 0 bases and 1 base, there was a span of 8 bases. Here the CDR3 DNA reads TGTGCCAGCAGCGTAGGGCAGGGGTCTGGAAACACCATATATTTT. Amino acid sequence: CASSVGQGSGNTIYF.

This CDR3 reads CASSVGTWDEQFF. The CDR3 DNA reads as TGTGCCAGCAGCGTAGGGACATGGGATGAGCAGTTCTTC. This chain uses TRBV9 with TRBJ2-1; perhaps TRBD1 as D (5 bases). Germline CDR1 and CDR2: SGDLS and YYNGEE. The CDR3 is made up of 13 amino acids. The germline V and J ends were trimmed by 0 bases and 8 bases, with 9 bases remaining between them.

V and J are TRBV5-6 and TRBJ1-5; tentatively, D is TRBD1 (6 bases). Germline V lookup: CDR1 SGHDT, CDR2 YYEEEE. The CDR3 spans 13 residues. Trimming took 2 bases from V and 7 from J, leaving 10 bases between them. CDR3 protein: CASSLGGRQPQHF. The CDR3 nucleotides are TGTGCCAGCAGCTTAGGGGGACGACAGCCCCAGCATTTT.

The chain recombines TRBV11-2 with TRBJ1-1, with 7 bases aligning to TRBD1. Per the germline V gene, CDR1 is SGHAT and CDR2 is FQNNGV. The CDR3 is 16 residues long. J gave up 3 bases and V 1 base, and 8 bases lay outside the gene matches. CDR3 protein: CASSLGRGSPYTEAFF. CDR3 coding DNA: TGTGCCAGCAGCTTAGGCAGGGGGAGTCCCTACACTGAAGCTTTCTTT.

The V call is TRBV6-5, the J call TRBJ2-7, with D perhaps matching TRBD2 (5 bases). V was pared by 0 bases and J by 6 bases, with 6 bases between. CDR1 MNHEY and CDR2 SVGAGI come from the germline V gene. This CDR3 is built from 12 residues. In DNA form, the CDR3 reads TGTGCCAGCAGTTACTCCCGGGGCGAGCAGTACTTC. Its translation: CASSYSRGEQYF.

This clone came up a few times. The chain links TRBV30 to TRBJ1-3; D unclear. This CDR3 has 13 amino acids. Germline V gene data show CDR1 as GTSNPN and CDR2 as SVGIG (reference sequence). Between the trimmed V and J ends, which lost 3 bases and 3 bases, there was a span of 9 bases. The chain's CDR3 is CAWSGVVGNTIYF. The CDR3 nucleotides are TGTGCCTGGAGCGGGGTTGTTGGAAACACCATATATTTT.

The chain is built from TRBV5-1 and TRBJ2-1; TRBD1 matches 8 bases. The CDR3 extends over 14 amino acids. The germline CDR1 and CDR2 sequences are SGHRS and YFSETQ. V gave up 2 bases and J gave up 7 bases; unmatched junction bases: 5. The CDR3 loop reads CASSFGRGRNEQFF. The DNA for the CDR3 is TGCGCCAGCAGCTTTGGCAGGGGGCGGAATGAGCAGTTCTTC.

This rearrangement joins TRBV27 to TRBJ2-4; 10 bases match TRBD2. V was pared by 6 bases and J by 12 bases, with 14 bases of the junction left unmatched. From germline, CDR1 is MNHEY and CDR2 SMNVEV (reference sequence). This CDR3 is built from 15 residues. The DNA for the CDR3 is TGTGCCAGCAGCTCCCTATCTAGCGGGGGTAGCAGTCAGTACTTC. It codes for CASSSLSSGGSSQYF.

The chain employs TRBV9 and TRBJ2-5; D may be TRBD2 (5 bases). The germline V gene has CDR1 SGDLS and CDR2 YYNGEE. This CDR3 has 14 residues. V lost 2 bases to trimming and J lost 2 bases, with 10 bases between them. The CDR3, as DNA: TGTGCCAGCAGCGTTACTAGTGGACAAGAGACCCAGTACTTC. Amino acids: CASSVTSGQETQYF.

This clone was observed a single time. This rearrangement joins TRBV5-4 to TRBJ2-1; TRBD1 agrees at 7 bases. The trim removed 3 bases at V and 1 base at J, leaving 7 bases unmatched. The germline V gene has CDR1 SGHNT and CDR2 YYREEE (reference sequence). The CDR3 loop spans 16 amino acids. Here the CDR3 DNA reads TGTGCCAGCAGCTCGGGGACAGCGCCTTCCTACAATGAGCAGTTCTTC. The encoded protein is CASSSGTAPSYNEQFF.

The rearrangement uses TRBV7-9 and TRBJ1-1; D gene unclear. Germline CDR1 is SEHNR and CDR2 is FQNEAQ (reference sequence). The CDR3 is made up of 15 amino acids. With 2 bases removed from V and 4 bases from J, the gap between germline ends came to 14 bases. The CDR3 DNA is TGTGCCAGCAGCTTATTATCCGTGAGAGGCACTGAAGCTTTCTTT. As protein: CASSLLSVRGTEAFF.

The V gene is TRBV6-5, the J gene TRBJ2-2; D ambiguous. CDR1 is MNHEY and CDR2 is SVGAGI in the germline V gene. Trimming removed 2 bases from V and 1 base from J, with 11 bases in between. The CDR3 runs 16 residues. CDR3 coding DNA: TGTGCCAGCAGTTACCCGACAAGCTTGAACACCGGGGAGCTGTTTTTT. Protein sequence: CASSYPTSLNTGELFF.

The chain carries TRBV7-9 and TRBJ2-7, with 11 nucleotides matching TRBD1. The germline CDR1 and CDR2 sequences are SEHNR and FQNEAQ (reference sequence). The CDR3 is made up of 15 amino acids. The V gene end was trimmed by 1 base and the J gene end by 4 bases; junction bases not matched to a gene: 3. The CDR3 DNA sequence: TGTGCCAGCAGCTTAGGGGGACAGGGGGGGTACGAGCAGTACTTC. This encodes CASSLGGQGGYEQYF.